The T cell receptor (beta chain) under discussion was sequenced for a study of T cells in Graves' hyperthyroidism and ophthalmopathy. Trimming removed 7 bases from V and 6 bases from J, with 10 bases in between. CDR3 length equals 12 residues. RNA transcripts were the template for amplifying TCR beta CDR3 regions. The TCR CDR3 first-round RT-PCR relied on the HTBI primer set. TCRdb fed the multiplex PCR reads into MiXCR, producing one record per CDR3 protein. This sample has some 760,000 distinct CDR3 sequences, with around 15% found just once. Study results and caveats: Blood also showed most of the thyroid clonotypes that were expanded above 0.001.

Many counts were recorded for this clonotype. Its target is unknown. In patients aged 18 to 65, hyperthyroidism was newly diagnosed, with duration under 2 months. Any patient presenting with uncontrolled infection, other autoimmune disease, pregnancy or lactation was left out. The sequence derives from a woman aged 18-35 years with Graves' hyperthyroidism. Sequenced material: blood. The rearrangement joins TRBV12-3 or TRBV12-4 to TRBJ2-1; D is ambiguous. CDR3 sequence reads: CASTKRSNEQFF. In nucleotides, the CDR3 is TGTGCCAGCACCAAACGGTCCAATGAGCAGTTCTTC.